Reported below is one T cell receptor (beta chain). Its antigen is still unknown. Base qualities are not provided; no much larger clone lies one nucleotide away. The library was prepared using the immunoSEQ multiplex PCR assay. For the multiplex PCR, a mixture combining 60 forward primers for TCR Vbeta segments and 13 reverse primers for TCR Jbeta segments was used. The CDR3 region of rearranged TCR beta genes was amplified from genomic DNA with a multiplex PCR assay. On the Illumina HiSeq System, the amplified TCR beta libraries were sequenced as 87-base-pair reads. As for how the authors treated the data: A later analysis counted some 80 million unique TCR beta chains across the 666 repertoires, and 10 million to 12 million of these chains were shared by at least two donors. To remove PCR and sequencing errors, raw reads were error-corrected and collapsed into unique sequences using a nearest-neighbor algorithm that merged closely related sequences. V, D and J gene segments were assigned by aligning CDR3 sequences to IMGT reference sequences. For a sequence to be retained, a match of at least six nucleotides was required to both a V gene segment and a J gene segment. A rearrangement was called productive if the CDR3 had no stop codons and remained in frame with V and J, and every other rearrangement was called non-productive. CDR3 was defined according to IMGT convention as the region running from the second conserved V-encoded cysteine to the conserved J-encoded phenylalanine. The earlier analysis of about 610 of the donors excluded any sequence lacking an unambiguous match to a single V gene segment. In an earlier analysis of 587 of the donors, a V segment was called functional when productive rearrangements were above 56.7%, and segregating when the standard deviation between donors exceeded 5%. A statistical classification framework was developed to diagnose cytomegalovirus status using the catalog of TCR beta chain sequences. V and J gene assignment, in a later analysis, came from comparing TCR nucleotide sequences with IMGT/GENE-DB human TR gene sequences. Using the TCRdist pipeline, a later analysis assigned CDR3 sequences along with most-parsimonious VDJ recombination scenarios. In a later analysis, each TCR beta chain was defined by its CDR3 amino acid sequence together with its V-gene family, and reads without a unique V-gene family were excluded. As a way to deal with suspected cross-contamination and a sequencing artifact, a later analysis dropped hundreds of nucleotide sequences that were highly shared and had low generation probability. In a later analysis, a clonal expansion index for each public chain was calculated from normalized within-repertoire ranks of inferred template counts. In a later analysis, generation probabilities were computed with a VDJ recombination model fitted to out-of-frame rearrangements, and the resulting probabilities were checked against IGoR. Hypergeometric tests were used in a later analysis to score TCR-TCR, TCR-HLA and TCR-CMV co-occurrence, with a repertoire-size bias correction applied to the TCR pairs. To estimate false discovery rates, a later analysis permuted the HLA or CMV assignments 20 times. In a later analysis, co-occurring TCRs were grouped using DBSCAN, and TCRdist sequence similarity was added for clustering within HLA-allele-positive subsets. For co-occurrence clustering, repertoires with fewer than 30,000 or more than 120,000 public chains were excluded, along with roughly five repertoires with anomalous nucleotide sharing. TCRdb carries this immuneACCESS record with in-frame sequences only. Its versions omit some clonotypes, under half of them owing to an unresolved V gene in the studies checked, with the rest unexplained. The D gene and trimming were derived from the DNA, and the V and J assignments and clone size from that table. This sample comprises 100,000 to 150,000 clones, roughly 75% of them detected only once. The ten largest account for 4.5% to 5.5% of the sample.

This sample is drawn from a study of cytomegalovirus exposure and HLA in healthy donors listed by TCRdb under 2017. Context from the whole study: In an earlier analysis of fewer than 750 of the donors, approximately 300 Gb of sequence data and about 110 million unique TCR beta sequences from some 170 million T cells were reported. The genetic ancestry cluster associated with self-reported Caucasian donors included over 65% of the roughly 400 genotyped donors. Roughly 5 DR-DQ haplotypes were handled as single units for association and clustering because linkage in the cohort was strong. Roughly 310 gigabases of sequencing data and 70 million to 100 million unique TCR sequences were included in an early release covering around 600 HLA-typed donors. The later analysis used no new phenotypic data to find candidate immune exposures, relying instead on TCR beta sequences and their occurrence across donors. Alongside the repertoire data, information on donor age, sex, ethnicity and CMV serostatus was compiled. A later analysis re-analyzed previously published TCR beta repertoires from 660 or so donors and added high-resolution HLA genotyping to study TCR occurrence patterns. Along with the roughly 700-subject first cohort, a separate validation cohort of 120 different subjects was used. To decide whether each TCR beta V gene segment behaved as functional or pseudogenic, an earlier analysis of approximately 620 of the donors relied on high-throughput TCR beta sequencing. Typing coverage differed by locus: A, B, C, DRB1 and DQB1 were typed in about 629-630 donors, DQA1 in approximately 520, DPA1 in approximately 610, and DPB1 in approximately 450. Every discovery cohort repertoire had been produced on one sequencing platform. Both class I and class II loci were covered by HLA typing, at four-digit resolution. The study combined high-throughput TCR immunosequencing, statistical association of individual TCRs with disease status, and machine learning to predict cytomegalovirus infection status. Among roughly 400 genotyped donors of the cohort, an average of approximately 200,000 unique TCR beta nucleotide sequences was sequenced per donor, of which about 18% were non-productive. Using immunosequencing, the study profiled T cell repertoires from approximately 700 subjects and related those repertoires to cytomegalovirus serostatus. The study was designed to test whether signatures of past pathogen exposure could be identified by cataloging public T cell receptors. Genome-wide SNP genotypes for about 60% of the 666 donors were used in a later genetic analysis, which treated that subset as a discovery cohort.

Broader findings and caveats from the paper: In both the original and validation cohorts, the classifier was reported to diagnose cytomegalovirus status with high specificity and sensitivity. A further reported finding was that TCR beta sequences accurately predicted the HLA-A and HLA-B alleles for most subjects in the first cohort. Some 16 rarely observed V segments, including chromosome 9 orphons, were excluded from the earlier analysis of almost 600 of the donors because counts were too low. Compared with the roughly 720-donor mean, donors in an Asian-associated ancestry cluster had fewer N-insertions in productive TCRs, according to a later genetic analysis. For the cohort, immune exposure information was limited to CMV serostatus. A cluster of highly shared sequence variants was judged likely to be a technical artifact of the sequencing pipeline. Because some donors lacked HLA typing at each locus, the association tests relied only on the typed subset. The authors suggested that the approach could potentially be extended to other disease states and immunological phenotypes. Roughly uniform sequencing depth across donors was assumed in presence/absence analyses, although this assumption may not hold. The study listed 150 to 200 TCR beta chains as associated with cytomegalovirus. In a later analysis, most CMV-associated TCR beta chains were found to appear HLA-restricted, with HLA associations seemingly driven largely by CMV exposure. A few of the identified cytomegalovirus-associated TCR beta chains were confirmed in vitro to be specific for cytomegalovirus antigens. Only TCR beta chains were sequenced in this cohort, and the absence of alpha or paired-chain data limited detectable features. In a later analysis, HLA-associated TCR beta chains showed more clonal expansion and lower generation probabilities than non-associated chains that were equally common. V-gene and J-gene trimming of TCR beta chains was associated with a missense DCLRE1C variant in a later genetic analysis, and the association was replicated in an independent cohort. In a later analysis, the rate of TCR association differed among HLA loci, with DRB1 alleles having the most associated TCRs and HLA-C alleles having the fewest. Across donors, most TCR sequences were observed very rarely, whereas some public TCRs were present in many individuals. A later analysis associated 15,000 to 20,000 TCR beta sequences with specific HLA alleles at a false discovery rate of 0.05. Correlated functional status among segregating V segments might be attributable to linkage disequilibrium, but an unknown experimental factor could not be ruled out. Some IMGT-functional V segments, including TRBV6-2 and TRBV6-3, could not be distinguished by the 87-base-pair reads and were therefore excluded. Assigning TCR associations to individual alleles was difficult when HLA alleles, especially DR and DQ, strongly co-occurred. According to a later analysis, parvovirus B19, influenza, CMV and Epstein-Barr virus appeared linked to several top co-occurrence clusters. In an earlier analysis of about 600 of the donors, most TCR beta V segments appeared in productive rearrangements about 87% or about 30% of the time, broadly matching IMGT annotations.

Taken from the germline V gene, the CDR1 and CDR2 loops are MDHEN and SYDVKM. Trimming removed 3 bases from V and 4 bases from J, leaving 12 bases between the germline ends. Reading from cysteine to phenylalanine, the CDR3 counts 14 amino acids. Only the CDR3 DNA stays, 42 bases, in frame from base 1. The cohort consisted of approximately 670 healthy bone marrow donors. Cohort members were all nominally healthy when sampled, although unrecorded immune exposures were likely present. The donor was CMV seronegative and belonged to the group of roughly 330 seronegative cohort members. Every donor gave a peripheral blood sample, and the peripheral blood mononuclear cells from that sample were used for TCR beta sequencing. Genomic DNA extraction from the blood cell samples was performed with the Qiagen DNeasy Blood Extraction Kit.

Sequencing was carried out using PBMCs. This TCR derives from a man aged 30 to 45 in good health and CMV-seronegative. Here the chain combines TRBV28 and TRBJ1-2; TRBD1 is possibly the D segment (6 matching bases). The DNA sequence is as follows: TGTGCCAGCAGTTTTGTGGACAGAGGCTATGGCTACACCTTC. Its translation is CASSFVDRGYGYTF.